These 5 T cell receptor beta chains originate from one sample sequenced in a study of T cell responses to AZD1222 COVID-19 vaccine (dated by TCRdb to the early 2020s). The receptor library was made with the immunoSEQ multiplex PCR assay. Here the immuneACCESS table is served through TCRdb, limited to in-frame sequences with V and J called. Missing clones are a known gap in these copies; in checked studies unresolved V genes cover under half, and the rest lacks a known reason. In this sample the table shows nearly 110,000 clones, under 95% of which occur a single time. Roughly a fifth of the sample goes to the ten largest clones. In light of the paper, this sample's time point label describes: baseline before first vaccination. This specimen was peripheral blood, taken on day 0 of AZD1222 vaccination. The receptors were sampled from an adult in good health.

V gene TRBV24-1 combines with J gene TRBJ2-3; D remains unclear. V lost 3 bases and J lost 4, with 16 bases in between. Germline lookup yields CDR1 KGHDR and CDR2 SFDVKD. The CDR3 covers 16 residues. CDR3 nucleotides: TGTGCCACCAGTGATAGACACCCTCCCAGCCCAGATACGCAGTATTTT. Translating it yields CATSDRHPPSPDTQYF.

The chain carries TRBV10-2 and TRBJ1-1; 8 positions match TRBD1. V shed 0 bases, J shed 2 bases, and the junction held 11 bases outside the gene matches. The CDR3 sequence is 18 residues long. Germline V CDR1 and CDR2: WSHSY, SAAADI. The CDR3, as DNA: TGCGCCAGCAGTGAGTCCGGGACAGGCTCTTGGTTCAACACTGAAGCTTTCTTT. Translation: CASSESGTGSWFNTEAFF.

The chain uses TRBV4-2 and TRBJ2-6; the D gene is possibly TRBD1 (6 bases). Between the trimmed V and J ends, which lost 0 bases and 0 bases, there was a span of 15 bases. The CDR3 covers 19 residues. Germline V gene data show CDR1 as LGHNA and CDR2 as YNFKEQ. Written as DNA, the CDR3 is TGTGCCAGCAGCCAAGATTACGACAGGTTAAGCTCTGGGGCCAACGTCCTGACTTTC. This codes for CASSQDYDRLSSGANVLTF.

This clone turned up a few times. This chain connects TRBV28 to TRBJ2-3; D gene ambiguous. Trimming removed 3 bases at V and 1 base at J, with 8 bases between. This CDR3 is built from 14 residues. CDR1 is MDHEN, CDR2 SYDVKM, per germline. The CDR3: CASSFLSGTDTQYF. Here the CDR3 DNA reads TGTGCCAGCAGTTTTTTGTCAGGCACAGATACGCAGTATTTT.

This clone is a singleton in its sample. The J gene is TRBJ1-4, the V gene TRBV5-5; 9 bases are shared with TRBD1. The CDR3 has 17 residues. The J segment lost 5 bases and the V segment lost 3 bases, leaving 11 bases of the junction unmatched. Germline-derived CDR1 and CDR2 are SGHKS and YYEKEE (reference sequence). Written as DNA, the CDR3 is TGTGCCAGCAGCTGGGGACAGGGCCGAACGAGAAATGAAAAACTGTTTTTT. Residues: CASSWGQGRTRNEKLFF.